Included here is one T cell receptor beta chain sequence, with context. Its target is not known. Tumor samples were taken before definitive surgery or chemotherapy. This CDR3 has 12 residues. The V gene lost 5 bases and the J gene lost 5 bases, with 13 bases spanning the gap. CDR1 and CDR2 (germline): GTSNPN, SVGIG (reference sequence). The data belong to a study of high-grade serous ovarian cancer treatment subgroups. Overall study: Samples averaged about 15,000 reads and 7,500 or so unique TCR beta rearrangements. Study-wide points: Only CDR3 was analyzed; CDR1 and CDR2 were not. TCR clonal relatedness correlated positively with neoantigen level. Tumors within one patient showed repertoire similarity of roughly 0.11 to 0.79.

Measured with immunoSEQ multiplex PCR; TCRdb has only the in-frame clones, and not every one. The sample yields more than 15,000 clones, roughly four fifths seen once. The receptor comes from a human donor with high-grade serous ovarian cancer. Specimen: tumor tissue. The chain combines TRBV30 with TRBJ2-7; tentatively, D is TRBD1 (5 bases). The CDR3 DNA sequence: TGTGCCTGGGCCTACTCCAGGGACGAGCAGTACTTC. Residues: CAWAYSRDEQYF.